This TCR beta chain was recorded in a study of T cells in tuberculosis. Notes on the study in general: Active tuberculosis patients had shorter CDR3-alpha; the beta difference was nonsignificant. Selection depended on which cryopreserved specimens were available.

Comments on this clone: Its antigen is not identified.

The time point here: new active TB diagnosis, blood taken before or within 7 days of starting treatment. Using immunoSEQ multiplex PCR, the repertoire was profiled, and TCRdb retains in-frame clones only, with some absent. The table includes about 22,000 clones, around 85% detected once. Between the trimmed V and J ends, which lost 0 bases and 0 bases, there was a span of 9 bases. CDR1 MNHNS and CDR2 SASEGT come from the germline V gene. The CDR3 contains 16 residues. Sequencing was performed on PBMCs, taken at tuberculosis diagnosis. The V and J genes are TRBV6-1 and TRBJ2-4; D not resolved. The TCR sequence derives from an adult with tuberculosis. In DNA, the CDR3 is TGTGCCAGCAGTGAAGCACCCTTAGAAGCCAAAAACATTCAGTACTTC. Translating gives CASSEAPLEAKNIQYF.